Listed here are 10 T cell receptor beta chains from one sample, sequenced in a study of CD8 T cells in Susac syndrome. RNA totalling roughly 0.5 to 1 ug underwent reverse transcription with random hexamers. TCRdb redid the calling of the immunoSEQ multiplex PCR reads with MiXCR, one entry per CDR3 protein. Here the sample spans about 140,000 distinct CDR3 sequences, around 94% being singletons. The sequencing sample was made of CD8+ T cells from PBMCs. These receptors originate from a human donor in good health.

This chain links TRBV3-1 with TRBJ2-7; D assignment may be TRBD1 or TRBD2 (5 bases each). CDR1 LGHDT and CDR2 YNNKEL come from the germline V gene (reference sequence). Trimming removed 0 bases at V and 2 bases at J, with 11 bases between. This CDR3 has 15 residues. The CDR3 protein is CASSQDWDATYEQYF. CDR3 sequence (DNA): TGTGCCAGCAGCCAAGATTGGGACGCAACCTACGAGCAGTACTTC.

The chain links TRBV4-3 to TRBJ1-1; possible D gene TRBD1, 6 bases. With 1 base removed from V and 4 bases from J, the gap between germline ends came to 10 bases. CDR1 is LGHNA, CDR2 YSLEER, per germline. The CDR3 runs 14 residues. The CDR3 is CASSQVGGGTEAFF. DNA of the CDR3: TGCGCCAGCAGCCAAGTCGGGGGCGGCACTGAAGCTTTCTTT.

This sequence joins TRBV28 and TRBJ2-2; 11 positions match TRBD2. The CDR3 is made up of 16 amino acids. Germline loops: CDR1 MDHEN, CDR2 SYDVKM. V shed 2 bases, J shed 4 bases, and the junction held 3 bases outside the gene matches. The CDR3 spells CASSLLAGGLTGELFF. The DNA for the CDR3 is TGTGCCAGCAGTTTACTAGCGGGAGGCCTCACCGGGGAGCTGTTTTTT.

This chain links TRBV9 with TRBJ1-2; D is unresolved. V lost 0 bases to trimming and J lost 8 bases, with 11 bases between them. Per germline, CDR1 SGDLS and CDR2 YYNGEE. The CDR3 has 13 residues. The CDR3 loop is CASSVAPERGYTF. The CDR3 bases are TGTGCCAGCAGCGTAGCCCCGGAGCGAGGCTACACCTTC. Full variable domain (remainder filled in from reference TRBV9 and TRBJ1-2): DSGVTQTPKHLITATGQRVTLRCSPRSGDLSVYWYQQSLDQGLQFLIQYYNGEERAKGNILERFSAQQFPDLHSELNLSSLELGDSALYFCASSVAPERGYTFGSGTRLTVV.

V gene TRBV28 combines with J gene TRBJ2-1; 8 bases align to TRBD2. This CDR3 contains 14 residues. The V segment lost 4 bases and the J segment 8 bases; nucleotides outside the gene matches: 7. In germline, CDR1 is MDHEN, CDR2 SYDVKM. The CDR3 region has the DNA TGTGCCAGCAGTTGGGGGACTAGTTGGGATGAGCAGTTCTTC. As protein: CASSWGTSWDEQFF.

The V and J genes are TRBV9 and TRBJ2-1; 12 bases fit TRBD2. V was clipped by 1 base and J by 5 bases; unmatched bases: 7. CDR3 size: 17 residues. Germline CDR1 is SGDLS and CDR2 is YYNGEE. CDR3 loop: CASSVSPTSGGNNEQFF. The CDR3 region has the DNA TGTGCCAGCAGCGTAAGTCCTACTAGCGGGGGGAACAATGAGCAGTTCTTC.

This chain connects TRBV4-3 to TRBJ2-1, with D uncertain. This CDR3 has 13 residues. Germline lookup yields CDR1 LGHNA and CDR2 YSLEER. V was pared by 1 base and J by 10 bases, with 11 bases between. The CDR3 here is CASSQGMSEEQFF. The DNA for the CDR3 is TGCGCCAGCAGCCAAGGTATGAGCGAGGAGCAGTTCTTC.

The rearrangement uses TRBV4-3 and TRBJ2-5, with TRBD2 matching over 7 bases. V shed 0 bases, J shed 3 bases, and the junction held 7 bases outside the gene matches. The CDR3 has 16 residues. Germline CDR1 and CDR2: LGHNA and YSLEER. As DNA, the CDR3 is TGCGCCAGCAGCCAAGATCGGGCCGGGAGGAAAGAGACCCAGTACTTC. It specifies CASSQDRAGRKETQYF.

This chain joins TRBV2 and TRBJ1-1; TRBD1 matches at 7 bases. This CDR3 region has 13 residues. V lost 5 bases to trimming and J lost 1 base; unmatched junction nucleotides: 1. In germline, CDR1 is SNHLY, CDR2 FYNNEI. As DNA, the CDR3 is TGTGCCAGCAGTCGACAGGGGAACACTGAAGCTTTCTTT. Translated, it gives CASSRQGNTEAFF.

The J gene is TRBJ2-7, the V gene TRBV12-3 or TRBV12-4, with 9 bases that match TRBD2. CDR3 length equals 14 residues. After removal of 6 bases from V and 2 bases from J, the junction contained 5 bases not matched to a gene. CDR3 bases: TGTGCCAGCAGCGGACTAGCGAGCACCTACGAGCAGTACTTC. It yields the protein CASSGLASTYEQYF.